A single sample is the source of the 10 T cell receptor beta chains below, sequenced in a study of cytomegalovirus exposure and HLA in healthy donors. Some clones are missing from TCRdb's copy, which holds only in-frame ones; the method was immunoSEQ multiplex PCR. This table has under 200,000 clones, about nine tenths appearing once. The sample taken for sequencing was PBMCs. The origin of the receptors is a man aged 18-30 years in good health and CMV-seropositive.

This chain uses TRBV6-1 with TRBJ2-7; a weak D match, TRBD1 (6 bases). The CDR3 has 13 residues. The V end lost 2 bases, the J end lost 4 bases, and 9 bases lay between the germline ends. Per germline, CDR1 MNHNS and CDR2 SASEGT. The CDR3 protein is CASSERTAYEQYF. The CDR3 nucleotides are TGTGCCAGCAGTGAAAGGACAGCTTACGAGCAGTACTTC.

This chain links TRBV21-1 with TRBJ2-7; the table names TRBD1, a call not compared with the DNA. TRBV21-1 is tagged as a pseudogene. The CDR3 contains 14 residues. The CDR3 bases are TGTGCCATCCTGGGGGGACAGACCTCCTACGAGCAGTACTTC. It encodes CAILGGQTSYEQYF.

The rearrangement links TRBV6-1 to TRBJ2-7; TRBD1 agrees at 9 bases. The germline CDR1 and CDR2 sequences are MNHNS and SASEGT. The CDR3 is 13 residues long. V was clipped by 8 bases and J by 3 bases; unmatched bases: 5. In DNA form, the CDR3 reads TGTGCCAGCGGGGGGACAGGGATCTACGAGCAGTACTTC. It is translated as CASGGTGIYEQYF.

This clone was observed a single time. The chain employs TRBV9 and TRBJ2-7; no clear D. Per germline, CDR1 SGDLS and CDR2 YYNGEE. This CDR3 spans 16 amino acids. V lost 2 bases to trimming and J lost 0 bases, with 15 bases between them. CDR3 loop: CASSVRAGSSSYEQYF. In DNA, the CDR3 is TGTGCCAGCAGCGTCAGAGCCGGGTCAAGCTCCTACGAGCAGTACTTC.

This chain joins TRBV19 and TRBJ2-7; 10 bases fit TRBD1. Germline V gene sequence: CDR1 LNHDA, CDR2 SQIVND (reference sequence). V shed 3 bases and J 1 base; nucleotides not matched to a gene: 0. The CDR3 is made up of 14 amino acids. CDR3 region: CASSMGQGSYEQYF. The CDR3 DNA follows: TGTGCCAGTAGTATGGGACAGGGGTCCTACGAGCAGTACTTC.

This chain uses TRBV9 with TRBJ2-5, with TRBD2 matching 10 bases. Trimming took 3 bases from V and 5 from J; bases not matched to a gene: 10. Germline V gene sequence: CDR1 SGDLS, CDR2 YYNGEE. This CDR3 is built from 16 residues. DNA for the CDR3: TGTGCCAGCAGCGAGGCTAGCGGGAGCCTGGGGGAGACCCAGTACTTC. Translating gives CASSEASGSLGETQYF.

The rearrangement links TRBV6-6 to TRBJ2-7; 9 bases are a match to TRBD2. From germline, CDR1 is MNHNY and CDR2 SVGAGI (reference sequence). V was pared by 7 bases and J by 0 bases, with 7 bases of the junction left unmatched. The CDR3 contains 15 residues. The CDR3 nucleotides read TGTGCCAGCAAATCCCCTAGCGGGAACTCCTACGAGCAGTACTTC. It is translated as CASKSPSGNSYEQYF.

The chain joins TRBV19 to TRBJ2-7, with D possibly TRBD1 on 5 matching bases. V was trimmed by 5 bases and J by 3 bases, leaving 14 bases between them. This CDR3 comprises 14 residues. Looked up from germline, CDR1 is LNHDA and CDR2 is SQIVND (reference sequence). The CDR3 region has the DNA TGTGCCAGTAGTCCTCTCCCTCAGGGCTACGAGCAGTACTTC. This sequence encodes CASSPLPQGYEQYF.

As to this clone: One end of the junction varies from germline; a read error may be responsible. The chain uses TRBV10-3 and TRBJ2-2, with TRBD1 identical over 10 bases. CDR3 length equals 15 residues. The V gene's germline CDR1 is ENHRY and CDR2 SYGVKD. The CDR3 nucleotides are TGTGTCATCAGTGAGGGGACAGGGGACACCGGGGAGCTGTTTTTT. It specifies CVISEGTGDTGELFF.

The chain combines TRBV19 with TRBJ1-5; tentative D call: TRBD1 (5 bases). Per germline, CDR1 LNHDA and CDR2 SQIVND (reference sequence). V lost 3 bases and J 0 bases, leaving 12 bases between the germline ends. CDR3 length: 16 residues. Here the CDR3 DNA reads TGTGCCAGTAGTATCGACAGCCTTTATAGCAATCAGCCCCAGCATTTT. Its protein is CASSIDSLYSNQPQHF.